The entry that follows covers one TCR beta chain sequence. These data come from a study of blood T cell repertoires in COVID-19. Study details: Samples representing acute and convalescent COVID-19 were sourced from the United States, Italy and Spain. Sources were T cells, B-cell-depleted T cells, or PBMCs; the material itself was cDNA or gDNA.

The germline CDR1 and CDR2 sequences are DFQATT and SNEGSKA (reference sequence). Trimming cost V 3 bases and J 1 base, with 9 bases left between them. The CDR3 is made up of 14 amino acids. Original data processing: From reference gene primer amplification, estimates of nucleated cell counts were derived. The assay was immunoSEQ multiplex PCR, and TCRdb's table has in-frame clones only and misses some. V and J calls and clone size are copied from that table; D and trimming were computed from the DNA. The sample includes 70,000 or so clones, more than 90% seen only once; the top ten take approximately 1.5%.

This rearrangement joins TRBV20-1 to TRBJ2-2; D gene unclear. The source of this sequence is a man in his fifties or sixties with acute or convalescent COVID-19. The specimen sequenced was peripheral blood. The CDR3 bases are TGCAGTGCTAGTACGGCGGAGAACACCGGGGAGCTGTTTTTT. Protein sequence: CSASTAENTGELFF.